This T cell receptor beta chain was sequenced during a study of T cell responses to AZD1222 COVID-19 vaccine. Study outcomes and limitations: Just a handful of AZD1222 recipients tested seropositive at baseline. Donors were largely white British and mainly female; clonal diversity was possibly underestimated. Following two doses of AZD1222, Spike-specific TCR breadth and depth rose.

Pooling of second doses given at about 4 or about 12 weeks was done. Per the germline V gene, CDR1 is KGHSH and CDR2 is LQKENI. CDR3 length equals 13 residues. The V gene lost 5 bases and the J gene lost 1 base, with 8 bases spanning the gap. As concerns this clone: Antigen: not known. Distinct nucleotide sequences in the sample also encode this CDR3.

Generated by immunoSEQ multiplex PCR, the TCRdb table keeps only in-frame clones and is missing some. The sample carries roughly 150,000 clones, 85% to 95% recorded once. This TCR was sampled from an adult who received the AZD1222 COVID-19 vaccine. The chain is built from TRBV18 and TRBJ1-1; no reliable D call. The sequencing here drew on peripheral blood, taken 28 days after the second AZD1222 dose. DNA for the CDR3: TGTGCCAGCTCATTTGGGGAGAACACTGAAGCTTTCTTT. It is translated as CASSFGENTEAFF. The whole variable domain, remainder taken from reference TRBV18 and TRBJ1-1, is NAGVMQNPRHLVRRRGQEARLRCSPMKGHSHVYWYRQLPEEGLKFMVYLQKENIIDESGMPKERFSAEFPKEGPSILRIQQVVRGDSAAYFCASSFGENTEAFFGQGTRLTVV.